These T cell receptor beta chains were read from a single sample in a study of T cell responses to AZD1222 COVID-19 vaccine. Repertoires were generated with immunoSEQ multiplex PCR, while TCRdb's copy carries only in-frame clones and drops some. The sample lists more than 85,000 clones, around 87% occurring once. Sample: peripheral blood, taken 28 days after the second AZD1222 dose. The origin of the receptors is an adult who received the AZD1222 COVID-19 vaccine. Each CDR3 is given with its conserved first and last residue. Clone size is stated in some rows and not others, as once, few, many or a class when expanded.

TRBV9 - CASSPGLGTGELFF
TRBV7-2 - CASSLPGNYGYTF
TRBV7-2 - CASSLGLWGTGGNQPQHF
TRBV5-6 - CASSPTGTDGYTF
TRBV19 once CASSSGTGGSGTQYF
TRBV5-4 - CASSRDRTYEQYF
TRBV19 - CASRTYGYTF
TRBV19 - CASPPLNRVAIDRGRLGLREQYF
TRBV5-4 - CASRDRGRIYGYTF
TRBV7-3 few CASSLGDRRNTEAFF
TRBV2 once CASSVVTALEQYF
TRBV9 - CASSPLPDRVIGETQYF
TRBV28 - CASSFTGYTEAFF
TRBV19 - CASSPTGSWGDGYTF
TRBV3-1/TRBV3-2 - CASSQDPQGTDYGYTF
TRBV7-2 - CASSPGTGAYEKLFF
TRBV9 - CASSVGDRREKLFF
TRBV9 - CASTSGGLGDEQYF
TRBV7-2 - CASSLASETEAFF
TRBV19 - CASSIPDRGHNEQFF
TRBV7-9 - CASSPSTANYGYTF
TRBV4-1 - CASSGILRNTGELFF
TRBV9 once CASSGGPRPTDEQFF
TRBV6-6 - CASSYRGQGAYEQYF
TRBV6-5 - CASSYVRGSNYGYTF
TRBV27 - CASSLLGPTYEQYF
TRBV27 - CASSYGGRFYEQYF
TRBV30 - CAWGTNQPQHF
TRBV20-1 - CSANGKKEQYF
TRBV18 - CASSPWVGGNNQPQHF
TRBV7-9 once CASSLAQMGMNTEAFF
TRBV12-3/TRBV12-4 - CASSLSVHEQYF
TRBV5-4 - CASSFYQVTGELFF
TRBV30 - CAWSIGLNGYTF
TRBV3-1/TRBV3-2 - CASSQVSSQETQYF
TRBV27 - CASSSSGTTEAFF
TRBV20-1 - CSASSSGRRLNEQFF
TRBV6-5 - CASNPGGRNYGYTF
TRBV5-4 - CASSSTLEAGQFF
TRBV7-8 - CASSLGGDRGSEANYGYTF
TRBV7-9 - CASSPDVIGNQPQHF
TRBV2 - CASSAFTGSSGNTIYF
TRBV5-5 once CASSLVYTEAFF
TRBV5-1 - CASSPPLTGANVLTF
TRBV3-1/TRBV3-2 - CASSPRSGVGETQYF
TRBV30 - CAWSRLSTDTQYF